Listed here is a single TCR beta chain. What it recognizes is unknown. TCRdb's table, derived via immunoSEQ multiplex PCR, lists solely in-frame clones and lacks some. This sample has about 140,000 clones; over 80% occur once, and the top ten carry under 25%. This specimen belongs to a study of radiation and T cells in renal cell carcinoma. Study at large: Nephrectomy followed 15 Gy stereotactic body radiation by 4 weeks.

Study findings and constraints: Top tumor clonotypes rose in blood 2 weeks post-radiation, then contracted.

Documented time point: baseline pretreatment blood. Treatment of the sample: 15 Gy SBRT to primary tumor, nephrectomy 4 weeks later. Germline V CDR1 and CDR2: SGHRS, YFSETQ. V lost 0 bases to trimming and J lost 4 bases, with 10 bases between them. The CDR3 runs 15 residues. This material consisted of blood, taken from a patient whose treatment included radiotherapy and nephrectomy. This clonotype was obtained from a woman between 50 and 59 years old with renal cell carcinoma. V usage is TRBV5-1 and J usage is TRBJ2-2; possible D gene TRBD1, 6 bases. CDR3 region: CASSLGTAFTGELFF. Here the CDR3 DNA reads TGCGCCAGCAGCTTGGGGACAGCCTTCACCGGGGAGCTGTTTTTT. Supplemented by reference TRBV5-1 and TRBJ2-2, the full variable domain reads KAGVTQTPRYLIKTRGQQVTLSCSPISGHRSVSWYQQTPGQGLQFLFEYFSETQRNKGNFPGRFSGRQFSNSRSEMNVSTLELGDSALYLCASSLGTAFTGELFFGEGSRLTVL.